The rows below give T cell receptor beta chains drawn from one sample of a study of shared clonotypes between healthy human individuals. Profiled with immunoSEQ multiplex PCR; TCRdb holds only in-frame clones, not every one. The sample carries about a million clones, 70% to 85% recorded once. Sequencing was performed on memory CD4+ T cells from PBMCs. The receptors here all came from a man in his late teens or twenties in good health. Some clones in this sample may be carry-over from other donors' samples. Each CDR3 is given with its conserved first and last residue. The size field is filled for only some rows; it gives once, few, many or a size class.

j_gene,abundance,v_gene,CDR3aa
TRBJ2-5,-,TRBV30,CSHRDRGQETQYF
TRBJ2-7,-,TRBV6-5,CASSPGQGLSYEQYF
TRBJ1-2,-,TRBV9,CASSVGDRVNYGYTF
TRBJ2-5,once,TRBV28,CASKLAGGFETQYF
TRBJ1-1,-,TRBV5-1,CASSQGTANTEAFF
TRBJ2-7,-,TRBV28,CASSGFYEQYF
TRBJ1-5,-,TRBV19,CASSPLSQPQHF
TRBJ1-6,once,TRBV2,CASSEARRGWQHNSPLHF
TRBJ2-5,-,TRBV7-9,CASRVGGSQETQYF
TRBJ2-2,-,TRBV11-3,CASRSLAGPNTGELFF
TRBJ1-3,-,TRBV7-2,CASSLSRGNTIYF
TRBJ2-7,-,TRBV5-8,CASSLYAGATTNEQYF
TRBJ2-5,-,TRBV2,CASSPLRPPETQYF
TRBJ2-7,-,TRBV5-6,CASSLVASGYEQYF
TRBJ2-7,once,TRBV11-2,CASSQRTGKYEQYF